This record covers a single T cell receptor beta chain. The antigen remains undetermined. The CDR3 end falls 3 residues outside the read, so it is completed with the germline J gene. This record belongs to a study of T cells in women clearing cervical HPV infection. The overall study: Controls gave blood once infection was undetectable; cases at lesion identification. Findings of the study overall: Repertoire richness, not evenness, was significantly elevated in CIN3+ cases versus controls.

Sequencing used immunoSEQ multiplex PCR; TCRdb keeps in-frame clones, though not all of them. The sample data list 35,000 to 45,000 clones. V lost 4 bases to trimming and J lost 6 bases; unmatched junction nucleotides: 6. Germline-derived CDR1 and CDR2 are DFQATT and SNEGSKA (reference sequence). This CDR3 spans 13 amino acids. This clonotype was obtained from a woman aged 18-69 years with a cervical HPV16 infection that either progressed to CIN3+ or cleared (not recorded which). Source material: blood buffy coat. The chain couples TRBV20-1 to TRBJ2-1; TRBD2 matches at 7 bases. The part of the CDR3 DNA that was read is TGCAGTGCTATTCTAGCGGACCGCAATGAG. This codes for CSAILADRNE. The whole CDR3 reads CSAILADRNEQFF.